The 13 T cell receptor beta chains presented below share a single source sample, sequenced in a study of regulatory T cells in long-lasting Graves disease. In building TCR beta libraries, iRepertoire HTBI primers were used together with Arm-PCR of CDR3 regions. TCRdb recomputed calls from the multiplex PCR reads with MiXCR, one row per CDR3 protein. There are some 240,000 distinct CDR3 sequences in the sample; approximately 18% occur only once, and about 10% lies in the top ten. The time point here: newly diagnosed GD, antithyroid drugs for less than 3 months. TCR sequences were obtained from RNA taken from PBMCs. These data also formed part of another study, on T cells in Graves' hyperthyroidism and ophthalmopathy.

Here the sequenced sample was peripheral blood mononuclear cells (PBMCs), taken at new diagnosis, from a patient treated with antithyroid drugs. All receptors come from a woman aged 25 to 39 with Graves disease.

This clonotype came up many times. This chain links TRBV24-1 with TRBJ1-5; 9 nucleotides align to TRBD1. CDR3 length: 15 amino acids. Germline assignment: CDR1 KGHDR and CDR2 SFDVKD. J was trimmed by 2 bases and V by 4 bases; bases with no gene match: 2. The CDR3 reads CATSEQGAGNQPQHF. CDR3 in DNA: TGTGCCACCAGTGAACAGGGGGCAGGCAATCAGCCCCAGCATTTT.

This clonotype came up many times. The rearrangement uses TRBV27 and TRBJ1-6; 7 bases agree with TRBD1. Germline assignment: CDR1 MNHEY and CDR2 SMNVEV (reference sequence). Germline trimming cut 6 bases from V and 12 bases from J; bases unmatched to any gene: 11. The CDR3 runs 14 residues. The CDR3, as DNA: TGTGCCAGCAGGCTCGACAGGGACCTTGGACCCCTCCACTTT. It yields the protein CASRLDRDLGPLHF.

This clonotype came up many times. CDR3 nucleotide sequence: TGTGCCAGCTCCCCTCCTGGGGAGAACTATGGCTACACCTTC. It yields the protein CASSPPGENYGYTF. This chain joins TRBV27 and TRBJ1-2; D not resolved. The CDR3 runs 14 residues. Trimming removed 8 bases from V and 2 bases from J, with 15 bases in between. Germline-derived CDR1 and CDR2 are MNHEY and SMNVEV (reference sequence).

The chain uses TRBV29-1 and TRBJ1-6; 9 bases match TRBD1. V shed 7 bases and J 10 bases; nucleotides not matched to a gene: 8. The CDR3 loop spans 13 amino acids. Germline CDR1 and CDR2: SQVTM and ANQGSEA. The CDR3 reads CSAARDRESPLHF. The DNA of the CDR3 is TGCAGCGCAGCCCGGGACAGGGAATCACCCCTCCACTTT.

This clonotype was observed many times. The chain is built from TRBV9 and TRBJ1-5; D gene uncertain. V gave up 4 bases and J gave up 2 bases, with 13 bases separating them. The CDR3 runs to 15 residues. Germline V gene data show CDR1 as SGDLS and CDR2 as YYNGEE. CDR3: CASSFWGRCNQPQHF. Here the CDR3 DNA reads TGTGCCAGCAGCTTTTGGGGTAGGTGCAATCAGCCCCAGCATTTT. Filled out from reference TRBV9 and TRBJ1-5, the complete variable domain reads DSGVTQTPKHLITATGQRVTLRCSPRSGDLSVYWYQQSLDQGLQFLIQYYNGEERAKGNILERFSAQQFPDLHSELNLSSLELGDSALYFCASSFWGRCNQPQHFGDGTRLSIL.

Many counts were recorded for this clonotype. The chain carries TRBV20-1 and TRBJ1-5, with D possibly matching TRBD1 (5 bases). Between the trimmed V and J ends, which lost 3 bases and 4 bases, there was a span of 16 bases. Germline V gene data show CDR1 as DFQATT and CDR2 as SNEGSKA (reference sequence). The CDR3 spans 15 residues. The CDR3 spells CSASTGRSRNQPQHF. CDR3 in DNA: TGCAGTGCTAGCACGGGACGTAGCAGGAATCAGCCCCAGCATTTT.

Ten or more counts support this clonotype. The chain recombines TRBV11-1 with TRBJ1-1, with D tentatively TRBD1 (5 bases). V was cut by 5 bases and J by 2 bases, with 24 bases left in between. Germline V gene lookup returns CDR1 SGHAT and CDR2 FQDESV (reference sequence). The CDR3 length is 18 residues. DNA for the CDR3: TGTGCCAGCAGCCCAGCCTTAGCGAAGGGGAGAGGAAACACTGAAGCTTTCTTT. Translation gives CASSPALAKGRGNTEAFF.

The table lists this clonotype with many counts. The chain links TRBV11-2 to TRBJ2-3; the match to TRBD2 covers 13 bases. The CDR3 is made up of 17 amino acids. CDR1 is SGHAT, CDR2 FQNNGV, per germline. J lost 2 bases, V lost 5 bases, and 7 bases had no gene match. CDR3 sequence: CASSLGLAGVLTDTQYF. CDR3 nucleotide sequence: TGTGCCAGCAGCCTAGGACTAGCGGGGGTCCTCACAGATACGCAGTATTTT.

Ten or more counts support this clonotype. This rearrangement joins TRBV6-2 or TRBV6-3 to TRBJ1-1, with unresolved D. The germline V gene has CDR1 MNHEY and CDR2 SVGEGT. V was trimmed by 0 bases and J by 3 bases, leaving 8 bases between them. CDR3 length equals 14 residues. This chain's CDR3 is CASSYSNGDTEAFF. CDR3 nucleotide sequence: TGTGCCAGCAGTTACTCGAATGGGGACACTGAAGCTTTCTTT.

V is TRBV6-2 or TRBV6-3 and J is TRBJ1-1; TRBD1 might be the D (6 bases). The V gene's germline CDR1 is MNHEY and CDR2 SVGEGT. With 7 bases removed from V and 4 bases from J, the gap between germline ends came to 16 bases. CDR3 length: 14 residues. The CDR3 reads CASIWGTGITEAFF. The CDR3, as DNA: TGTGCCAGCATCTGGGGCACAGGGATCACTGAAGCTTTCTTT.

There are many counts of this clonotype. The CDR3 bases are TGTGCCAGCAGGCTTAGGGGGCCTTACAATGAGCAGTTCTTC. It yields the protein CASRLRGPYNEQFF. The chain combines TRBV11-3 with TRBJ2-1; 7 bases are a match to TRBD1. Germline V lookup: CDR1 SGHNT, CDR2 YENEEA. V was pared by 6 bases and J by 4 bases, with 6 bases of the junction left unmatched. This CDR3 spans 14 amino acids.

This clonotype was counted between two and nine times. The chain uses TRBV13 and TRBJ1-3; 7 nucleotides match TRBD1. Germline CDR1 is PRHDT and CDR2 is FYEKMQ (reference sequence). This CDR3 has 17 amino acids. Trimming took 2 bases from V and 0 from J; bases not matched to a gene: 7. CDR3 region: CASSLRGRGPSGNTIYF. CDR3 nucleotides: TGTGCCAGCAGCTTAAGGGGGCGGGGTCCCTCTGGAAACACCATATATTTT.

This clonotype was picked up many times. This chain uses TRBV7-8 with TRBJ2-3; D uncertain. Between the trimmed V and J ends, which lost 0 bases and 0 bases, there was a span of 4 bases. The CDR3 extends over 14 amino acids. Germline V gene lookup returns CDR1 SGHVS and CDR2 FQNEAQ. The CDR3 region is CASSLAASTDTQYF. The CDR3 DNA reads as TGTGCCAGCAGCTTAGCTGCAAGCACAGATACGCAGTATTTT. The full variable domain, its missing parts supplied by reference TRBV7-8 and TRBJ2-3, is GAGVSQSPRYKVAKRGQDVALRCDPISGHVSLFWYQQALGQGPEFLTYFQNEAQLDKSGLPSDRFFAERPEGSVSTLKIQRTQQEDSAVYLCASSLAASTDTQYFGPGTRLTVL.